This entry concerns a single T cell receptor (beta chain). J lost 3 bases, V lost 4 bases, and 6 bases had no gene match. The CDR3 is made up of 15 amino acids. CDR1 is SGHVS, CDR2 FNYEAQ, per germline. The entry originates in a study of blood T cell repertoires in COVID-19. Study information: COVID-19 samples, acute and convalescent, were from the United States, Italy and Spain. Sample material is recorded as cDNA or gDNA derived from T cells, B-cell-depleted T cells, or PBMCs.

The protocol was immunoSEQ multiplex PCR, while the TCRdb copy is restricted to in-frame clones and leaves out a portion. The sample lists around 70,000 clones; under 95% were seen once. The chain is built from TRBV7-6 and TRBJ2-1; 7 bases line up with TRBD2. Sequencing was carried out using peripheral blood. This receptor was obtained from a man aged 45-65 years with acute or convalescent COVID-19. CDR3 nucleotide sequence: TGTGCCAGCAGCTGGGCTAGCGGCCACTACAATGAGCAGTTCTTC. Its protein product is CASSWASGHYNEQFF.